This T cell receptor (beta chain) was found in a study of spatial heterogeneity in lung cancer (dated by TCRdb to the late 2010s). Background for the entire study: Beta-chain transcripts were consistently detected in greater numbers than alpha-chain transcripts, which likely reflected higher beta-chain transcript abundance. In tumor regions, TCR transcript counts showed a strong correlation with a T cell transcriptional module score from matched bulk RNA-seq. In the raw uncorrected reads, each unique combination of TCR and UMI appeared more than ten times on average. In non-small cell lung cancer, the study made a quantitative comparison of TCR alpha and beta repertoires among multiple tumor regions, matched nontumor lung and blood. Nonsynonymous mutation counts, determined by whole-exome sequencing of tumor tissue, were related to features of the TCR repertoire. At surgery, over 200 tumor regions, 64 matched nontumor lung samples and 45 to 60 PBMC samples were TCR-sequenced for both alpha and beta chains.

In the case of this clonotype: Its recognized antigen is unknown. No much larger clonotype is one base removed from it; base qualities were not supplied. This beta chain appears as a stray read in a library generated for alpha chains; its size is not informative.

In the germline V gene, CDR1 corresponds to SGHDT and CDR2 to YYEEEE. The cysteine opens and the phenylalanine closes a CDR3 of 16 amino acids. CDR3 DNA only is kept here, 48 bases in frame from base 1. V lost 4 bases and J lost 6 bases; the stretch between them is 19 bases long. The label giving this sample's time point can be read as: sample taken at primary tumor resection. Samples were obtained from approximately 77 patients with early-stage, untreated non-small cell lung cancer from the lung TRACERx cohort. Without any cell sorting, TCR sequencing was performed on whole RNA extracted either from tumor and nontumor lung tissue or from cryopreserved PBMC samples. Only patients with enough RNA available from two or more tumor regions were chosen for TCR sequencing. Tumor and adjacent nontumor lung specimens were reviewed by a lung pathologist before selection. The library relied on 5' RACE. Sequencing was carried out with a NextSeq 500. In the TCR library protocol, a unique molecular identifier was attached to each TCR cDNA molecule so that PCR and sequencing errors could be corrected. The authors' pipeline ran thus. TCR identification, UMI-based error correction and CDR3 extraction were performed with Decombinator tools. Expanded TCRs were defined as those above a frequency of 2 per 1,000, corresponding to the top 1% of the tumor frequency distribution. Expanded tumor TCRs statistically deemed absent (corrected P<0.05) from at least one tumor region were classed as regional, and all other expanded tumor TCRs were classed as ubiquitous. Renyi diversity was computed with the R vegan package after each repertoire had been subsampled 100 times to 5,000 TCRs. CDR3 similarity networks were constructed using string-kernel similarity of amino acid triplets, with links drawn between CDR3s whose pairwise similarity was above 0.82. The public reads were run again by TCRdb, first through fastp at Q25 and then through MiXCR, and only productive beta chains were kept. Every distinct CDR3 protein forms one entry, paired with its most common genes and DNA. Here the V and J calls rest on TCRdb's processing, not on the authors' analysis. The sample table lists about 13,000 distinct CDR3 sequences, 4% to 5.5% of them with a count of one. The ten largest clones represent 20% to 25% of the sample.

Study-level results and caveats: The number of expanded intratumoral alpha and beta TCRs correlated with the tumor nonsynonymous mutation count. Additional single-cell paired TCR alpha and beta sequencing was considered necessary to confirm, at a functional level, the hypothesis that regional TCRs recognize regional mutations. Counts of ubiquitous and regional expanded TCRs were found to correlate with counts of ubiquitous and regional nonsynonymous mutations, respectively. Estimated TCR-seq coverage of tumor T cells was only about 7.2% for alpha chains and 12% to 15% for beta chains.

The sequence came from a male donor with early-stage non-small cell lung cancer. Sequences were derived from lung tumor tissue, sampled at surgery. The rearrangement combines TRBV5-6 with TRBJ2-2; the D element could tentatively be TRBD1 or TRBD2, as 6 bases agree for each. The CDR3 reads CASSLARGTYPGELFF. The sequence in DNA is TGTGCCAGCAGCCTTGCTAGGGGGACTTACCCCGGGGAGCTGTTTTTT.